This entry is about one T cell receptor beta chain. Antigen unknown. The CDR3 has 15 amino acids. V was clipped by 3 bases and J by 4 bases; unmatched bases: 6. Unique molecular identifiers were incorporated into the prepared TCRbeta library. MiXCR, applied by TCRdb to the PCR reads, yields one record per CDR3 protein. The sample carries just over 950,000 distinct CDR3 sequences, 25% to 30% recorded once. The data belong to a study of T-cell reconstitution after alpha-beta-depleted transplantation in children. Study-level findings and limits: There were reportedly several hundred expanded graft clones from which alpha-beta T cells came about two months after transplant. Newly produced T cells mostly provided counts and TCRbeta diversity after one year, as hyperexpanded clones declined. Surviving recipient T cells and thymic progenitors underlay high day-60 TCRbeta diversity in some patients.

The source is a boy under two years old who had a stem cell transplant for SCID, so the T cells may come from the graft donor. The sample was PBMCs, mostly from graft donor cells, taken 360 days after TCRalphabeta/CD19-depleted stem cell transplant. This chain links TRBV12-3 or TRBV12-4 with TRBJ1-1; TRBD1 agrees at 9 bases. CDR3 nucleotide sequence: TGTGCCAGCAGTTTGGATGCGGACAGGGGCACTGAAGCTTTCTTT. It is translated as CASSLDADRGTEAFF.